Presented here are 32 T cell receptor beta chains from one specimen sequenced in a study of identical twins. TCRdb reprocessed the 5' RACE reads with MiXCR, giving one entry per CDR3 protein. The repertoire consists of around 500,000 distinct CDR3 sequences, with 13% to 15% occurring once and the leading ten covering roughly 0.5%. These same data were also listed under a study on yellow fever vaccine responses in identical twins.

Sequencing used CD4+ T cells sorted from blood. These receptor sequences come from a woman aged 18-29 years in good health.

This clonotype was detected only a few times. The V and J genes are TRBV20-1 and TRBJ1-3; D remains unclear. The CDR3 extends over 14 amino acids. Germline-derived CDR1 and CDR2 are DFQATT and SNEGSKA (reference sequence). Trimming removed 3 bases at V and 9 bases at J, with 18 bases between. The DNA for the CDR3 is TGCAGTGCTAGGATCGGGTCAACCGGCACCACCATATATTTT. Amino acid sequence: CSARIGSTGTTIYF.

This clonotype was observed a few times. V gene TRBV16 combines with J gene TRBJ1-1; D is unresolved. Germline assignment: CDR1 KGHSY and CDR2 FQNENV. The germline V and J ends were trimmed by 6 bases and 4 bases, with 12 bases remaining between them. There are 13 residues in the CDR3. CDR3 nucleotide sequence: TGTGCCAGCAGACTCACAGCAGGCACTGAAGCTTTCTTT. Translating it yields CASRLTAGTEAFF.

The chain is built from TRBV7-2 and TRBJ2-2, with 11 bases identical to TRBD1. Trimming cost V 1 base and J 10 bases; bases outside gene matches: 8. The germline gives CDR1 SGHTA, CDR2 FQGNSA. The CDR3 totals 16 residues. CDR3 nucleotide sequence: TGTGCCAGCAGCTTAGGAGACCGGGACAGGGGGGTGGAGCTGTTTTTT. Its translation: CASSLGDRDRGVELFF.

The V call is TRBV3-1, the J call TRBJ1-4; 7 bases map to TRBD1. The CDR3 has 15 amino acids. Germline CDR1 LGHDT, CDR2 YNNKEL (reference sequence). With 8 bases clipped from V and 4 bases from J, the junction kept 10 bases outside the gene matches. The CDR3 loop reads CASGTSRGFNEKLFF. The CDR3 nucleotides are TGTGCCAGCGGCACCTCCAGGGGGTTTAATGAAAAACTGTTTTTT.

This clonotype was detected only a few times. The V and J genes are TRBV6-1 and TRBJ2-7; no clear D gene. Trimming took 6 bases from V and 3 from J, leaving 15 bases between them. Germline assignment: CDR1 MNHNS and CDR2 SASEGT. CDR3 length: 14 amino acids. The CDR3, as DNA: TGTGCCAGCAGCCAAGCCGTAATGGGCTACGAGCAGTACTTC. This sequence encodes CASSQAVMGYEQYF.

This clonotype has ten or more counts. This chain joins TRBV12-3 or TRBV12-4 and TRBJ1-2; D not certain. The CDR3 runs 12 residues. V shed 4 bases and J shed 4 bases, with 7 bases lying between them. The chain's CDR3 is CASSSTRYGYTF. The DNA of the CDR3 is TGTGCCAGCAGTTCCACTCGCTATGGCTACACCTTC.

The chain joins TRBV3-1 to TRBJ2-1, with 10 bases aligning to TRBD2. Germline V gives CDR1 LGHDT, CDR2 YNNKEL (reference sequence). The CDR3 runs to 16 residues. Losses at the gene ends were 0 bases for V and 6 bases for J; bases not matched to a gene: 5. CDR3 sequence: CASSQDILAGVNEQFF. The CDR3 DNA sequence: TGTGCCAGCAGCCAAGATATTCTAGCGGGAGTCAATGAGCAGTTCTTC.

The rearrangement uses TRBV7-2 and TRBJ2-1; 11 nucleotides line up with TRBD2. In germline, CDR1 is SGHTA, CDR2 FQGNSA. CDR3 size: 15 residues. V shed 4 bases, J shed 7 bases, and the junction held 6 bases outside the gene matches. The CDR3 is CASSYSGRVENEQFF. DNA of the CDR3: TGTGCCAGCAGCTATAGCGGGAGGGTAGAGAATGAGCAGTTCTTC.

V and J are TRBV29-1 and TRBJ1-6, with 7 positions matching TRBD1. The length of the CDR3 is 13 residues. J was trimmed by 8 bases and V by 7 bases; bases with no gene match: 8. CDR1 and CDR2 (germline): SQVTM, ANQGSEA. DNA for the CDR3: TGCAGCGCCAGGGGGGGGGTGGATTCACCCCTCCACTTT. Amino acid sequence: CSARGGVDSPLHF.

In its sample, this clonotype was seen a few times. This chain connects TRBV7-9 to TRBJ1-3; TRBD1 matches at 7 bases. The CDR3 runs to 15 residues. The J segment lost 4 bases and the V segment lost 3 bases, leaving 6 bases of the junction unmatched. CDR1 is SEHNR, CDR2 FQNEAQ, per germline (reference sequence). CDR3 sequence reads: CASSFKGAKGNTIYF. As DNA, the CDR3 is TGTGCCAGCAGCTTTAAGGGGGCGAAAGGAAACACCATATATTTT.

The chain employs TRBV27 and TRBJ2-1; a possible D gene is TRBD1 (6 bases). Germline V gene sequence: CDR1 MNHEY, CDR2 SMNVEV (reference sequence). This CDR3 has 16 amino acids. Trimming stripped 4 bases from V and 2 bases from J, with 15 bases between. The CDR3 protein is CASSSAHRAPYNEQFF. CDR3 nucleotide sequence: TGTGCCAGCAGTTCGGCCCACAGGGCCCCCTACAATGAGCAGTTCTTC.

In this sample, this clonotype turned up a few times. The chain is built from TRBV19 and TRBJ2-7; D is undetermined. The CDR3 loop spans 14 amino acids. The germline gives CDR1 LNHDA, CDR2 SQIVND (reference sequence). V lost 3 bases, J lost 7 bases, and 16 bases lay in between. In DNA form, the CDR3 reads TGTGCCAGTAGTATGGTCGCCTCTTGGGGTGAGCAGTACTTC. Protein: CASSMVASWGEQYF.

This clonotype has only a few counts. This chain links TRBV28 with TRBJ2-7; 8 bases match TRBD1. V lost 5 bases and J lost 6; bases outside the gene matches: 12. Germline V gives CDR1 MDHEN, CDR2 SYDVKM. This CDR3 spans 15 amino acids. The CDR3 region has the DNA TGTGCCAGCAGTCTCCTTCGGACAGGGTCTGGCGAGCAGTACTTC. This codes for CASSLLRTGSGEQYF. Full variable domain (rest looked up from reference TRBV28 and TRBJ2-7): DVKVTQSSRYLVKRTGEKVFLECVQDMDHENMFWYRQDPGLGLRLIYFSYDVKMKEKGDIPEGYSVSREKKERFSLILESASTNQTSMYLCASSLLRTGSGEQYFGPGTRLTVT.

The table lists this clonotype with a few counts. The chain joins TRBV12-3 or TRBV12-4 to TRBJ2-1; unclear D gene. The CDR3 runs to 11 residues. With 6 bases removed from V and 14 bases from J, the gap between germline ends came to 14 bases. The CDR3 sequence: CASSSQQSEFF. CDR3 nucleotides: TGTGCCAGCAGCAGTCAACAATCTGAGTTCTTC.

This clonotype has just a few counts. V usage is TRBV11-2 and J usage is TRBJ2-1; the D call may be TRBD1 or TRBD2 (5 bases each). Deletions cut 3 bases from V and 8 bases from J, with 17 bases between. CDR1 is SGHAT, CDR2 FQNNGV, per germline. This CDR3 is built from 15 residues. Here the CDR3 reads CASSFWGRPNDEQFF. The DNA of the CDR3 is TGTGCCAGCAGCTTCTGGGGACGGCCTAACGATGAGCAGTTCTTC.

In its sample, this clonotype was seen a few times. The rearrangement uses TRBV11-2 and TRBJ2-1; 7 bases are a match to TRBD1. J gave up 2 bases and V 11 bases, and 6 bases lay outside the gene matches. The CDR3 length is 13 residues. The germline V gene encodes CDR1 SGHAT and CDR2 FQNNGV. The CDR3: CARSGQTYNEQFF. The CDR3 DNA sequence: TGTGCCCGGTCGGGACAGACCTACAATGAGCAGTTCTTC.

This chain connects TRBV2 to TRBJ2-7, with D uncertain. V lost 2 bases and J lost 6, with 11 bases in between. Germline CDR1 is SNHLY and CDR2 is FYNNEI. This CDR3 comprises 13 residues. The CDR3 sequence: CASSEIKTVEQYF. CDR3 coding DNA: TGTGCCAGCAGTGAAATAAAAACGGTCGAGCAGTACTTC.

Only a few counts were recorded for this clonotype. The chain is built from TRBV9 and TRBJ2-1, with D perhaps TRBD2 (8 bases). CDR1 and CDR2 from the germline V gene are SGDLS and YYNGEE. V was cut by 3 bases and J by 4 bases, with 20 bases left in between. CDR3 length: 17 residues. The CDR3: CASSEGAGGRKYNEQFF. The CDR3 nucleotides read TGTGCCAGCAGCGAGGGGGCCGGCGGGAGGAAATACAATGAGCAGTTCTTC.

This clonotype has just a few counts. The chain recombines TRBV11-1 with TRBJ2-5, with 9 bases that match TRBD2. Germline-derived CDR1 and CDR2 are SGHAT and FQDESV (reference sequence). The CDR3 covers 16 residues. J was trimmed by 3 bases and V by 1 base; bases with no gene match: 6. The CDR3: CASSLGSTSGKETQYF. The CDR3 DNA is TGTGCCAGCAGCTTAGGGTCGACTAGCGGTAAAGAGACCCAGTACTTC. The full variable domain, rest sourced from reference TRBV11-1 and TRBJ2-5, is EAEVAQSPRYKITEKSQAVAFWCDPISGHATLYWYRQILGQGPELLVQFQDESVVDDSQLPKDRFSAERLKGVDSTLKIQPAELGDSAMYLCASSLGSTSGKETQYFGPGTRLLVL.

CDR3 sequence reads: CAISDGLPTGANVLTF. The CDR3 coding sequence is TGTGCCATCAGTGACGGTCTCCCCACGGGGGCCAACGTCCTGACTTTC. The chain links TRBV10-3 to TRBJ2-6; D is undetermined. Trimming cost V 3 bases and J 4 bases, with 13 bases left between them. Germline V gene lookup returns CDR1 ENHRY and CDR2 SYGVKD. The CDR3 totals 16 residues.

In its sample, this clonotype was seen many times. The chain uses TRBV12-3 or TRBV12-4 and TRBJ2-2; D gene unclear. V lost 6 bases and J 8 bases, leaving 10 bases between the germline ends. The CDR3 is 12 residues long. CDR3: CASSNGVGELFF. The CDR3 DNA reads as TGTGCCAGCAGCAATGGGGTGGGGGAGCTGTTTTTT.

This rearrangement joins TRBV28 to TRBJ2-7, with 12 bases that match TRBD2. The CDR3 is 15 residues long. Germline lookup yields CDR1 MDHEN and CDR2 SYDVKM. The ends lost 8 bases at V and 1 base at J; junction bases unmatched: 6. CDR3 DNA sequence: TGTGCCAGCCTAACTAGCGGGAGGCCTTCCTACGAGCAGTACTTC. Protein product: CASLTSGRPSYEQYF.

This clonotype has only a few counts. As DNA, the CDR3 is TGTGCCAGTAGGACCCAGGGGGCTGGGGCCAACGTCCTGACTTTC. Encoded protein: CASRTQGAGANVLTF. The chain is built from TRBV19 and TRBJ2-6; 7 nucleotides align to TRBD1. The CDR3 totals 15 residues. After removal of 6 bases from V and 2 bases from J, the junction contained 4 bases not matched to a gene. CDR1 LNHDA and CDR2 SQIVND come from the germline V gene (reference sequence). The full variable domain, rest sourced from reference TRBV19 and TRBJ2-6, is DGGITQSPKYLFRKEGQNVTLSCEQNLNHDAMYWYRQDPGQGLRLIYYSQIVNDFQKGDIAEGYSVSREKKESFPLTVTSAQKNPTAFYLCASRTQGAGANVLTFGAGSRLTVL.

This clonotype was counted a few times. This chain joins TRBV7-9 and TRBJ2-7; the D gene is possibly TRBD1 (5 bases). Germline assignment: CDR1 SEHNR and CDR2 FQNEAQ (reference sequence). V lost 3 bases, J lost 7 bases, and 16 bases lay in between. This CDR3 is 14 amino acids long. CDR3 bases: TGTGCCAGCAGCTTGATGACTGCTCAGGGAGAGCAGTACTTC. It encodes CASSLMTAQGEQYF.

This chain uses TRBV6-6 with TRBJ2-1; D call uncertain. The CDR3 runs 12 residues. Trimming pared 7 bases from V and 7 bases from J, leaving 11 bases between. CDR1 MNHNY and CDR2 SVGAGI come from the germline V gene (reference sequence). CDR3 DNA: TGTGCCAGCACCCTCCGTGTAAATGAGCAGTTCTTC. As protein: CASTLRVNEQFF.

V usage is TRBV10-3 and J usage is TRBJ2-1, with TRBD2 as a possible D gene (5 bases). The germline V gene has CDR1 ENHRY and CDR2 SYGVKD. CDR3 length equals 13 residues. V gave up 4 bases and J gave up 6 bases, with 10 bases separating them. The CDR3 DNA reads TGTGCCATCAGTGCGCTAGCAAGCAATGAGCAGTTCTTC. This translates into CAISALASNEQFF.

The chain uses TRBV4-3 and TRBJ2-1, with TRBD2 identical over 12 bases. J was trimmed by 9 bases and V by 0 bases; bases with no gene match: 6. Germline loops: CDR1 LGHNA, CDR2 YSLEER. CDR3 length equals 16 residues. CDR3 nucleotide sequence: TGCGCCAGCAGCCAAGAAGGACTAGCGGGGTCGGGTGAGCAGTTCTTC. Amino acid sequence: CASSQEGLAGSGEQFF.

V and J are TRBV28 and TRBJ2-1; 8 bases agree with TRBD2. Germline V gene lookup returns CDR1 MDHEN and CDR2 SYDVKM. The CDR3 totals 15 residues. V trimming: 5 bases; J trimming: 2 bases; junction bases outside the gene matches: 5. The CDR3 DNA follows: TGTGCCAGCAGTACAGCGGGAGTCCCCTACAATGAGCAGTTCTTC. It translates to CASSTAGVPYNEQFF.

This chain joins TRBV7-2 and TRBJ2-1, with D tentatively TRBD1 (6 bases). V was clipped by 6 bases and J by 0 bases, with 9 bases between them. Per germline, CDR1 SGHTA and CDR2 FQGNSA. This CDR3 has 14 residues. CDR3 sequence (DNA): TGTGCCAGCAGTGAGGACAGCTCCTACAATGAGCAGTTCTTC. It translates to CASSEDSSYNEQFF.

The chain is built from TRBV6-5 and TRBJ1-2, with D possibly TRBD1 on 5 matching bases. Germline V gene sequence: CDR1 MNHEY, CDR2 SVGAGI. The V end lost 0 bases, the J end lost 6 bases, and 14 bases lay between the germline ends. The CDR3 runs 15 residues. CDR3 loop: CASSYSIGESDGYTF. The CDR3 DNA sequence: TGTGCCAGCAGTTACTCGATAGGGGAGAGCGATGGCTACACCTTC.

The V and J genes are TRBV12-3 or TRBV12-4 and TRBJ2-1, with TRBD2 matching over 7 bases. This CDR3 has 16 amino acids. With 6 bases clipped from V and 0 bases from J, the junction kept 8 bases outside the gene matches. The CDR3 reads CASRRLLASSYNEQFF. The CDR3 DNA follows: TGTGCCAGCAGGCGGTTACTAGCGAGCTCCTACAATGAGCAGTTCTTC.

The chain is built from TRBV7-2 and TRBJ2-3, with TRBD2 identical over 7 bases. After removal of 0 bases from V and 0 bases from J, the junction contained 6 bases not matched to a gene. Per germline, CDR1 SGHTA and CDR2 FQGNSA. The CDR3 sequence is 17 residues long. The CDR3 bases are TGTGCCAGCAGCTTAGCGAGAGCGGGGCCGAGCACAGATACGCAGTATTTT. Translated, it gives CASSLARAGPSTDTQYF.